A single sample is the source of the 21 T cell receptor beta chains below, sequenced in a study of identical twins. TCRdb re-called the 5' RACE reads through MiXCR, storing one row per CDR3 protein. The repertoire holds under 300,000 distinct CDR3 sequences, with approximately 11% as singletons. This sample also appeared in a second study, on yellow fever vaccine responses in identical twins.

The material sequenced was memory (CD45RO+) T cells sorted from blood. These receptors were obtained from a woman under 30 in good health.

This chain links TRBV28 with TRBJ1-5, with TRBD1 matching 7 bases. The junction had 5 bases not matched to a gene; V was cut back by 6 bases and J by 3 bases. This CDR3 has 14 amino acids. The germline V gene has CDR1 MDHEN and CDR2 SYDVKM. For the CDR3, the DNA is TGTGCCAGCAGGTGGACAGGCCCCAATCAGCCCCAGCATTTT. This sequence encodes CASRWTGPNQPQHF.

J is TRBJ2-7 and V is TRBV6-1, with 7 bases fitting TRBD1. The germline gives CDR1 MNHNS, CDR2 SASEGT. V was clipped by 4 bases and J by 6 bases; unmatched bases: 9. The CDR3 is made up of 14 amino acids. CDR3 in amino acids: CASSGGQGVIEQYF. The CDR3, as DNA: TGTGCCAGCAGTGGGGGGCAGGGGGTGATCGAGCAGTACTTC.

The rearrangement uses TRBV19 and TRBJ2-3; 9 bases fit TRBD1. Germline loops: CDR1 LNHDA, CDR2 SQIVND (reference sequence). V gave up 11 bases and J gave up 3 bases; unmatched junction bases: 6. There are 13 residues in the CDR3. The DNA of the CDR3 is TGTGCCGGCAGGACAGGGGTTACAGATACGCAGTATTTT. Protein product: CAGRTGVTDTQYF.

This chain joins TRBV27 and TRBJ2-3, with D maybe TRBD1 (6 bases). Trimming took off 5 bases at V and 5 bases at J, with 17 bases between the two ends. CDR1 and CDR2 (germline): MNHEY, SMNVEV (reference sequence). The CDR3 covers 15 residues. CDR3: CASSPLQGPRDTQYF. The CDR3 DNA sequence: TGTGCCAGCAGTCCTCTACAGGGCCCGAGAGATACGCAGTATTTT.

V is TRBV29-1 and J is TRBJ2-3; D call uncertain. The CDR3 extends over 14 amino acids. Between the trimmed V and J ends, which lost 4 bases and 1 base, there was a span of 12 bases. Germline-derived CDR1 and CDR2 are SQVTM and ANQGSEA. The CDR3 bases are TGCAGCGTTGTGTCTAATCGGGGCACAGATACGCAGTATTTT. Its translation is CSVVSNRGTDTQYF.

The genes are TRBV11-1 and TRBJ2-5; 8 bases agree with TRBD2. Trimming cost V 1 base and J 0 bases; bases outside gene matches: 10. CDR1 and CDR2 (germline): SGHAT, FQDESV (reference sequence). This CDR3 comprises 18 residues. CDR3 amino acids: CASSLEGISGKNQETQYF. The CDR3 DNA reads as TGTGCCAGCAGCTTAGAGGGTATTAGCGGGAAAAACCAAGAGACCCAGTACTTC.

This clonotype was picked up many times. The CDR3 loop reads CASSLGTGGITQETQYF. CDR3 nucleotides: TGTGCCAGCAGTTTGGGGACAGGGGGAATAACACAAGAGACCCAGTACTTC. This rearrangement joins TRBV28 to TRBJ2-5; 11 bases align to TRBD1. CDR1 MDHEN and CDR2 SYDVKM come from the germline V gene. The CDR3 is 17 amino acids. With 3 bases clipped from V and 2 bases from J, the junction kept 8 bases outside the gene matches.

The V call is TRBV3-1, the J call TRBJ2-1, with 9 bases identical to TRBD2. This CDR3 region has 16 residues. After removal of 4 bases from V and 4 bases from J, the junction contained 8 bases not matched to a gene. Germline V gives CDR1 LGHDT, CDR2 YNNKEL (reference sequence). Written as DNA, the CDR3 is TGTGCCAGCAGCCCATCAGCGGGGGGCCTATACAATGAGCAGTTCTTC. This sequence encodes CASSPSAGGLYNEQFF.

The chain carries TRBV20-1 and TRBJ2-3; no clear D. This CDR3 has 17 amino acids. The V end lost 6 bases, the J end lost 4 bases, and 26 bases lay between the germline ends. Germline lookup yields CDR1 DFQATT and CDR2 SNEGSKA (reference sequence). The CDR3 loop reads CSAKTWSTWTGPDTQYF. The CDR3 coding sequence is TGCAGTGCCAAGACTTGGTCTACCTGGACCGGACCAGATACGCAGTATTTT.

The CDR3 protein is CASSLWRSSGANVLTF. The CDR3 nucleotides read TGTGCCAGCAGCTTGTGGCGTTCCTCTGGGGCCAACGTCCTGACTTTC. The rearrangement links TRBV11-2 to TRBJ2-6; no reliable D call. Germline CDR1 SGHAT, CDR2 FQNNGV. With 3 bases removed from V and 0 bases from J, the gap between germline ends came to 9 bases. This CDR3 spans 16 amino acids.

This clonotype has ten or more counts. The chain's CDR3 is CASSQGIAGTQYF. As DNA, the CDR3 is TGCGCCAGCAGCCAAGGGATAGCGGGTACCCAGTACTTC. V is TRBV4-3 and J is TRBJ2-5, with 7 bases fitting TRBD2. This CDR3 is built from 13 residues. Germline V lookup: CDR1 LGHNA, CDR2 YSLEER. The V and J ends lost 1 base and 8 bases, in that order; junction bases with no gene match: 4.

This chain joins TRBV7-9 and TRBJ2-1, with D hard to call. Germline values: CDR1 SEHNR, CDR2 FQNEAQ (reference sequence). V was cut by 1 base and J by 3 bases, with 10 bases left in between. This CDR3 is built from 15 residues. CDR3 sequence: CASSLGQVNYNEQFF. The CDR3 DNA follows: TGTGCCAGCAGCTTAGGTCAGGTTAACTACAATGAGCAGTTCTTC.

The V and J genes are TRBV6-2 or TRBV6-3 and TRBJ2-3, with 9 bases identical to TRBD2. V dropped 4 bases and J dropped 10; count of bases not matched to a gene: 9. Germline-derived CDR1 and CDR2 are MNHEY and SVGEGT. This CDR3 region has 14 residues. The CDR3 sequence is CASSSGLASSAQYF. The CDR3 DNA is TGTGCCAGCAGTTCGGGACTAGCTAGTTCCGCGCAGTATTTT.

CDR3 coding DNA: TGTGCCTGGATCTTGAAGAGCTCCTACAATGAGCAGTTCTTC. Protein sequence: CAWILKSSYNEQFF. The gene calls are TRBV30 and TRBJ2-1; D gene ambiguous. V was cut by 4 bases and J by 0 bases, with 10 bases left in between. The CDR3 length is 14 residues. Germline CDR1 GTSNPN, CDR2 SVGIG (reference sequence).

This chain connects TRBV25-1 to TRBJ2-1, with 7 bases fitting TRBD1. CDR1 and CDR2 (germline): MGHDK, SYGVNS. There are 16 residues in the CDR3. Trimming cost V 4 bases and J 3 bases; bases outside gene matches: 9. CDR3 amino acids: CASSVASGTVYNEQFF. DNA for the CDR3: TGTGCCAGCAGTGTAGCCTCCGGGACAGTCTACAATGAGCAGTTCTTC.

This clonotype was seen a few times. V is TRBV6-5 and J is TRBJ2-2; D is perhaps TRBD1 or TRBD2 (5 bases each). The CDR3 spans 16 residues. V was pared by 4 bases and J by 1 base, with 13 bases between. Germline assignment: CDR1 MNHEY and CDR2 SVGAGI. CDR3 DNA sequence: TGTGCCAGCAGTTCCATTGGGGCGGGGAACACCGGGGAGCTGTTTTTT. This sequence encodes CASSSIGAGNTGELFF.

In this sample, this clonotype turned up a few times. V gene TRBV25-1 combines with J gene TRBJ1-3; D gene unclear. V shed 5 bases and J shed 4 bases, with 15 bases lying between them. Germline V lookup: CDR1 MGHDK, CDR2 SYGVNS. The length of the CDR3 is 15 residues. CDR3 loop: CASSPPGGGGNTIYF. As DNA, the CDR3 is TGTGCCAGCAGTCCCCCCGGCGGAGGGGGAAACACCATATATTTT.

This sequence joins TRBV20-1 and TRBJ2-1; maybe TRBD1 (5 bases). Germline values: CDR1 DFQATT, CDR2 SNEGSKA (reference sequence). The CDR3 has 13 residues. Trimming took off 2 bases at V and 5 bases at J, with 10 bases between the two ends. The CDR3 loop reads CSARWPGNNEQFF. The CDR3 bases are TGCAGTGCTAGATGGCCAGGGAACAATGAGCAGTTCTTC.

The V gene is TRBV6-5, the J gene TRBJ2-1; 7 nucleotides agree with TRBD2. The CDR3 consists of 17 residues. In germline, CDR1 is MNHEY, CDR2 SVGAGI. Trimming took 4 bases from V and 0 from J; bases not matched to a gene: 9. The CDR3 region is CASSFLPSGSSYNEQFF. CDR3 nucleotides: TGTGCCAGCAGTTTTCTACCTAGCGGTAGCTCCTACAATGAGCAGTTCTTC.

This clonotype showed up just a few times. V usage is TRBV20-1 and J usage is TRBJ2-1; no clear D gene. V was cut by 0 bases and J by 8 bases, with 8 bases left in between. The CDR3 runs 12 residues. The germline V gene has CDR1 DFQATT and CDR2 SNEGSKA (reference sequence). The CDR3 protein is CSARDNTYEQFF. DNA for the CDR3: TGCAGTGCTAGAGATAATACTTATGAGCAGTTCTTC.

The chain is built from TRBV6-1 and TRBJ1-2; D ambiguous. Germline V CDR1 and CDR2: MNHNS, SASEGT. The length of the CDR3 is 15 residues. V lost 6 bases and J 2 bases, leaving 16 bases between the germline ends. CDR3 residues: CASRPLGGKNYGYTF. The DNA of the CDR3 is TGTGCCAGCAGACCCCTAGGAGGGAAAAACTATGGCTACACCTTC.